This T cell receptor (beta chain) is drawn from a study of chemoradiotherapy in HPV16-positive cancers. Study in general: A couple of HPV16-positive patients' cells yielded candidate HPV-specific clones and common motifs.

Sequenced by immunoSEQ multiplex PCR; TCRdb stores in-frame clones only, minus some. The sample carries 6,000 or so clones, over 60% recorded once. CDR3 length equals 14 residues. Trimming took off 3 bases at V and 5 bases at J, with 16 bases between the two ends. From germline, CDR1 is GTSNPN and CDR2 SVGIG (reference sequence). Samples were taken several times over chemoradiotherapy. Study-level results: HPV-responsive T-cell expansion during chemoradiotherapy was linked to improved recurrence-free survival in HPV16-positive patients.

For this clone: Its antigen is not known.

This material was obtained from a patient who underwent chemoradiotherapy. This clonotype was sampled from a human donor with HPV-associated anogenital cancer. The rearrangement uses TRBV30 and TRBJ2-5, with a tentative D call TRBD1 (5 bases). Written as DNA, the CDR3 is TGTGCCTGGAGAGGACACCCAGGGCGGGAGACCCAGTACTTC. It translates to CAWRGHPGRETQYF. Full variable domain (missing parts from reference TRBV30 and TRBJ2-5): SQTIHQWPATLVQPVGSPLSLECTVEGTSNPNLYWYRQAAGRGLQLLFYSVGIGQISSEVPQNLSASRPQDRQFILSSKKLLLSDSGFYLCAWRGHPGRETQYFGPGTRLLVL.